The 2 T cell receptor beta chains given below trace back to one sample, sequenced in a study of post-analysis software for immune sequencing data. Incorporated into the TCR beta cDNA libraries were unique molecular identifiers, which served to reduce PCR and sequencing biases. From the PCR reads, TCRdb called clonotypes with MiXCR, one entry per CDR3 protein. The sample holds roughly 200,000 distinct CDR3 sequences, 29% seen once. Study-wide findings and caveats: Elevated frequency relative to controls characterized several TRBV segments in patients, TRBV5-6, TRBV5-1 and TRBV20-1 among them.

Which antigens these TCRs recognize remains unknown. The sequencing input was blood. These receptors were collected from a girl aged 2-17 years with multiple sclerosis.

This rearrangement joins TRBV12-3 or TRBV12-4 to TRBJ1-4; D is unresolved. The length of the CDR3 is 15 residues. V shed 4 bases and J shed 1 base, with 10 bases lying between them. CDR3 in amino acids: CASSSQGLTNEKLFF. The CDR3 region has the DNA TGTGCCAGCAGTTCTCAAGGGTTAACTAATGAAAAACTGTTTTTT.

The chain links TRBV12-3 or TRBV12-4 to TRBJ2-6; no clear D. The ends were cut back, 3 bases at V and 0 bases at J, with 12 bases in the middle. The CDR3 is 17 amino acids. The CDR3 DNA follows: TGTGCCAGCAGTTTTCTCCTTTCCCTCTCTGGGGCCAACGTCCTGACTTTC. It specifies CASSFLLSLSGANVLTF.